The 25 T cell receptor beta chains in this list originate from one sample, sequenced in a study of diagnostic markers for celiac disease. Following a re-call of the reads, TCRdb has one entry per CDR3 protein and lacks DNA. This sample's table has under 1,400 distinct CDR3 sequences. The specimen sequenced was either unsorted cells or a sorted T cell fraction (not recorded which). The receptors here all came from a human donor.

This clonotype shows up as medium-sized by frequency. The chain recombines TRBV11-2 with TRBJ1-3. Germline V gives CDR1 SGHAT, CDR2 FQNNGV. CDR3 length: 15 residues. This CDR3 reads CASSLLGFPGNTIYF. The variable domain in full, completed from reference TRBV11-2 and TRBJ1-3, reads EAGVAQSPRYKIIEKRQSVAFWCNPISGHATLYWYQQILGQGPKLLIQFQNNGVVDDSQLPKDRFSAERLKGVDSTLKIQPAKLEDSAVYLCASSLLGFPGNTIYFGEGSWLTVV.

The chain is built from TRBV29-1 and TRBJ1-1. The CDR3 contains 11 residues. The germline CDR1 and CDR2 sequences are SQVTM and ANQGSEA. The CDR3 loop reads CSVDRNTEAFF.

This clonotype is classed as large by frequency. The gene calls are TRBV12-3 or TRBV12-4 and TRBJ1-3; TCRdb selects TRBD1, and the lack of DNA leaves this call unchecked. The CDR3 is 14 residues long. The CDR3 protein is CASNPTGFGNTIYF.

This clonotype is called medium-sized based on its frequency. The chain carries TRBV11-1 and TRBJ1-1; the D call from TCRdb, TRBD1, cannot be confirmed without DNA. Per the germline V gene, CDR1 is SGHAT and CDR2 is FQDESV (reference sequence). The CDR3 is 13 amino acids. CDR3 protein: CASSLKQDTEAFF. The full variable domain, in which reference TRBV11-1 and TRBJ1-1 provide the parts outside the CDR3, is EAEVAQSPRYKITEKSQAVAFWCDPISGHATLYWYRQILGQGPELLVQFQDESVVDDSQLPKDRFSAERLKGVDSTLKIQPAELGDSAMYLCASSLKQDTEAFFGQGTRLTVV.

This clonotype is called medium-sized based on its frequency. The V gene is TRBV5-4, the J gene TRBJ2-3; TCRdb's assignment of TRBD1 cannot be checked, as there is no DNA. Germline V CDR1 and CDR2: SGHNT, YYREEE (reference sequence). The CDR3 is 16 amino acids. CDR3: CASSLDGYRPGDTQYF.

This clonotype is called medium-sized (0.01 to 0.1%) based on its frequency. The chain couples TRBV7-8 to TRBJ1-2; TCRdb's D call of TRBD1 is untestable without DNA. The CDR3 is made up of 15 amino acids. From germline, CDR1 is SGHVS and CDR2 FQNEAQ. The CDR3 is CASSLGSGAGYGYTF.

Measured by frequency, this clonotype is large (0.1 to 1%). The V gene is TRBV2, the J gene TRBJ1-1. The CDR3 is 11 residues long. The germline gives CDR1 SNHLY, CDR2 FYNNEI. CDR3 sequence reads: CASRRDPEAFF.

Its frequency marks this clonotype as large. J is TRBJ2-7 and V is TRBV29-1; the D call of TRBD1 rests on TCRdb alone, since no DNA is present to check it. The CDR3 spans 14 residues. Looked up from germline, CDR1 is SQVTM and CDR2 is ANQGSEA. CDR3 amino acids: CSVEAGYNSYEQYF.

CDR3 in amino acids: CASSLQFTGELFF. The chain carries TRBV5-1 and TRBJ2-2. The CDR3 totals 13 residues. Germline CDR1 SGHRS, CDR2 YFSETQ.

This clonotype ranks as large in terms of frequency. The V gene is TRBV10-3, the J gene TRBJ1-5. The CDR3 is 14 amino acids. Germline lookup yields CDR1 ENHRY and CDR2 SYGVKD. The CDR3 sequence is CATRVGVGNQPQHF.

Judged by frequency, this clonotype is medium-sized. This chain links TRBV20-1 with TRBJ2-5; the D call of TRBD2 rests on TCRdb alone, since no DNA is present to check it. CDR1 DFQATT and CDR2 SNEGSKA come from the germline V gene (reference sequence). The CDR3 is 18 residues long. The CDR3 protein is CSARDLRLAGGDQETQYF.

J is TRBJ2-3 and V is TRBV5-1. The CDR3 runs to 16 residues. Germline values: CDR1 SGHRS, CDR2 YFSETQ. The CDR3 reads CASSLGQQFQTDTQYF.

This sequence joins TRBV20-1 and TRBJ2-3; absent DNA, TCRdb's TRBD2 call cannot be checked. Germline V gene data show CDR1 as DFQATT and CDR2 as SNEGSKA (reference sequence). CDR3 size: 17 residues. CDR3 region: CSASGLAGARRADTQYF.

This clonotype is medium-sized by frequency. J is TRBJ1-2 and V is TRBV5-1. The CDR3 runs to 14 residues. Germline V gives CDR1 SGHRS, CDR2 YFSETQ. CDR3 amino acids: CASSLQDPLGGYTF.

The chain joins TRBV2 to TRBJ1-1. The germline V gene encodes CDR1 SNHLY and CDR2 FYNNEI. The CDR3 is 14 amino acids. The CDR3 loop is CASSDGTASSQAFF.

In terms of frequency, this clonotype is medium-sized. The rearrangement joins TRBV30 to TRBJ1-4. In germline, CDR1 is GTSNPN, CDR2 SVGIG (reference sequence). CDR3 length: 13 residues. The chain's CDR3 is CASSVGTNEKLFF. Full variable domain (rest looked up from reference TRBV30 and TRBJ1-4): SQTIHQWPATLVQPVGSPLSLECTVEGTSNPNLYWYRQAAGRGLQLLFYSVGIGQISSEVPQNLSASRPQDRQFILSSKKLLLSDSGFYLCASSVGTNEKLFFGSGTQLSVL.

Its frequency marks this clonotype as medium-sized. The rearrangement joins TRBV7-8 to TRBJ1-1; no DNA is available, so the TRBD1 call from TCRdb remains unchecked. CDR1 SGHVS and CDR2 FQNEAQ come from the germline V gene. CDR3 length: 14 amino acids. The CDR3: CASSRFGGNTEAFF.

According to its frequency, this clonotype is medium-sized (0.01 to 0.1%). The chain combines TRBV6-6 with TRBJ2-5; lacking DNA, the TRBD1 call made by TCRdb goes unchecked. Germline assignment: CDR1 MNHNY and CDR2 SVGAGI (reference sequence). The CDR3 is 14 amino acids. The CDR3 protein is CASSGGSTKETQYF.

The CDR3 loop reads CASSEGYTEAFF. The J gene is TRBJ1-1, the V gene TRBV10-1. The germline gives CDR1 WNHNN, CDR2 SYGVQD (reference sequence). The CDR3 covers 12 residues.

Its frequency marks this clonotype as medium-sized. V is TRBV7-9 and J is TRBJ2-7; the TCRdb D gene call, TRBD1, has no DNA to confirm it. Germline values: CDR1 SEHNR, CDR2 FQNEAQ (reference sequence). The length of the CDR3 is 14 residues. CDR3 amino acids: CASGGTASSYEQYF.

CDR3 protein: CASSPGEYSNQPQHF. The V and J genes are TRBV2 and TRBJ1-5; without DNA, the TCRdb call of TRBD1 cannot be checked. The CDR3 contains 15 residues. Germline assignment: CDR1 SNHLY and CDR2 FYNNEI.

This clonotype ranks as medium-sized in terms of frequency. CDR3 amino acids: CSAEGGSSYEQYF. The rearrangement joins TRBV29-1 to TRBJ2-7. Per the germline V gene, CDR1 is SQVTM and CDR2 is ANQGSEA. CDR3 size: 13 residues.

The V and J genes are TRBV2 and TRBJ2-1; TCRdb calls TRBD1, which cannot be checked without DNA. Germline V lookup: CDR1 SNHLY, CDR2 FYNNEI. CDR3 size: 15 residues. The CDR3 region is CASSEARVLHNEQFF.

This clonotype is called medium-sized based on its frequency. This rearrangement joins TRBV6-5 to TRBJ2-2; TCRdb designates TRBD2, a call that cannot be tested without DNA. The CDR3 is 13 amino acids. Per germline, CDR1 MNHEY and CDR2 SVGAGI. CDR3 residues: CASSQSRESELFF.

Frequency places this clonotype as medium-sized. This chain uses TRBV5-1 with TRBJ2-3; TCRdb calls TRBD1, which cannot be checked without DNA. CDR1 is SGHRS, CDR2 YFSETQ, per germline. The CDR3 consists of 15 residues. CDR3 loop: CASGPRGSSTDTQYF. Full variable domain (outside the CDR3, taken from reference TRBV5-1 and TRBJ2-3): KAGVTQTPRYLIKTRGQQVTLSCSPISGHRSVSWYQQTPGQGLQFLFEYFSETQRNKGNFPGRFSGRQFSNSRSEMNVSTLELGDSALYLCASGPRGSSTDTQYFGPGTRLTVL.